Shown below are 5 T cell receptor beta chains from a single sample sequenced in a study of blood T cells in healthy people across ages (dated by TCRdb to between 2014 and 2016). The receptor library was made with 5' RACE. The sample was run on an Illumina HiSeq 2500. A second PCR of about 7 to 12 cycles was run with a J-beta primer mix and a sample-barcoded 5' primer. TCRdb trimmed public reads at Q25 via fastp, called clones via MiXCR and kept in-frame beta chains. When rows share a CDR3 protein, they turn into one entry using the most common DNA and genes. For this sample the table gives approximately 800,000 distinct CDR3 sequences, of which around 45% were detected only once. The leading ten clones occupy 18% of the sample. The source material was blood. The receptors here all came from a man aged 80 or over in good health.

This chain links TRBV12-3 or TRBV12-4 with TRBJ1-2; D perhaps matches TRBD1 (6 bases). Trimming pared 5 bases from V and 3 bases from J, leaving 16 bases between. This CDR3 region has 15 residues. The CDR3 spells CASSIDVGGHYGYTF. The CDR3 bases are TGTGCCAGCAGTATCGACGTAGGGGGACACTATGGCTACACCTTC.

Only a few counts were recorded for this clonotype. The genes are TRBV9 and TRBJ2-7; TRBD1 is a possible D gene (6 bases). Germline V gene data show CDR1 as SGDLS and CDR2 as YYNGEE. The CDR3 length is 16 residues. V was trimmed by 4 bases and J by 2 bases, leaving 19 bases between them. The CDR3, as DNA: TGTGCCAGCAGCCCATCCCCCGGACAGACAGCCTACGAGCAGTACTTC. Its translation is CASSPSPGQTAYEQYF. Based on the CDR3 plus reference TRBV9 and TRBJ2-7, the full variable domain is DSGVTQTPKHLITATGQRVTLRCSPRSGDLSVYWYQQSLDQGLQFLIQYYNGEERAKGNILERFSAQQFPDLHSELNLSSLELGDSALYFCASSPSPGQTAYEQYFGPGTRLTVT.

The V call is TRBV11-1, the J call TRBJ2-1; 7 bases are shared with TRBD1. The assigned J gene may be wrong: the sequence end matches TRBJ2-7 better. Germline V gene sequence: CDR1 SGHAT, CDR2 FQDESV (reference sequence). CDR3 size: 16 residues. The CDR3 nucleotides are TGTGCCAGCAGCCAGGTCGACAGGGATTCCTACAATGAGCAGTACTTC. Translated, it gives CASSQVDRDSYNEQYF.

In its sample, this clonotype was seen a few times. The chain carries TRBV7-9 and TRBJ2-5; tentative D call: TRBD2 (7 bases). The CDR3 covers 17 residues. V was trimmed by 4 bases and J by 1 base, leaving 19 bases between them. Germline V gene sequence: CDR1 SEHNR, CDR2 FQNEAQ (reference sequence). The CDR3 DNA reads TGTGCCAGCAGCTCACCGGGGGCGGGAGCGGTCCAAGAGACCCAGTACTTC. Amino acids: CASSSPGAGAVQETQYF.

Ten or more counts support this clonotype. The gene calls are TRBV5-1 and TRBJ2-3; no clear D. Germline V gene sequence: CDR1 SGHRS, CDR2 YFSETQ. Trimming pared 3 bases from V and 5 bases from J, leaving 10 bases between. This CDR3 has 13 amino acids. CDR3 sequence reads: CASSSLSVDTQYF. In DNA, the CDR3 is TGCGCCAGCAGCTCCCTGTCCGTAGATACGCAGTATTTT. Supplemented by reference TRBV5-1 and TRBJ2-3, the full variable domain reads KAGVTQTPRYLIKTRGQQVTLSCSPISGHRSVSWYQQTPGQGLQFLFEYFSETQRNKGNFPGRFSGRQFSNSRSEMNVSTLELGDSALYLCASSSLSVDTQYFGPGTRLTVL.